This is a list of T cell receptor beta chains from one sample in a study of T-cell reconstitution after alpha-beta-depleted transplantation in children. MiXCR, applied by TCRdb to the PCR reads, yields one record per CDR3 protein. The sample lists about 580,000 distinct CDR3 sequences; approximately 22% were seen once. The material was PBMCs, mostly from graft donor cells, obtained 360 days after TCRalphabeta/CD19-depleted stem cell transplant. The receptors here all came from a boy in the first two years of life who had a stem cell transplant for acute myeloid leukemia, so the T cells may come from the graft donor. Each CDR3 is given with its conserved first and last residue. The D gene is left open where the match is weak. Clone size is stated in some rows and not others, as once, few, many or a class when expanded.

D gene	clone size	V gene	J gene	CDR3 DNA	CDR3 protein
TRBD1	-	TRBV7-9	TRBJ1-1	TGTGCCAGCAGCTTTCTGACAGGGAAGAACACTGAAGCTTTCTTT	CASSFLTGKNTEAFF
-	many	TRBV4-3	TRBJ2-2	TGCGCCAGCAGCCCCCTACCCGCCAACACCGGGGAGCTGTTTTTT	CASSPLPANTGELFF
-	-	TRBV12-3/TRBV12-4	TRBJ2-3	TGTGCCAGCACCCTCTTTGGTGATACGCAGTATTTT	CASTLFGDTQYF
-	many	TRBV5-1	TRBJ2-2	TGCGCCACCACTTACAGGAATACGAACACCGGGGAGCTGTTTTTT	CATTYRNTNTGELFF
TRBD2	few	TRBV4-3	TRBJ2-5	TGCGCCAGCAGCCAAGATTGGACTAGCGGGGGGATTCGAGAGACCCAGTACTTC	CASSQDWTSGGIRETQYF
TRBD1	-	TRBV5-1	TRBJ2-5	TGCGCCAGCAGCCAGCCGGGACAGGGTTGGAAGACCCAGTACTTC	CASSQPGQGWKTQYF
-	many	TRBV20-1	TRBJ2-1	TGCAGTGCTCGTAGGGGAACCCACAATGAGCAGTTCTTC	CSARRGTHNEQFF
TRBD2	few	TRBV7-2	TRBJ2-3	TGTGCCAGCAGCTTAGCCGGACTAGCGGGGAGCACAGATACGCAGTATTTT	CASSLAGLAGSTDTQYF
-	-	TRBV11-3	TRBJ2-5	TGTGCCAGCAGTTACGACGGCGAACAAGAGACCCAGTACTTC	CASSYDGEQETQYF
-	-	TRBV20-1	TRBJ1-1	TGCAGTGCTAGATTGGAGACCCACATGAACACTGAAGCTTTCTTT	CSARLETHMNTEAFF
-	-	TRBV2	TRBJ2-1	TGTGCCAGCAGTGAAAGCACTACCGGAGGGAATGAGCAGTTCTTC	CASSESTTGGNEQFF
-	few	TRBV20-1	TRBJ2-3	TGCAGTGCTAGAGATGGAGGGCTAAGCACAGATACGCAGTATTTT	CSARDGGLSTDTQYF
-	-	TRBV15	TRBJ2-6	TGTGCCACCAGCTCGGAAGACTCTGGGGCCAACGTCCTGACTTTC	CATSSEDSGANVLTF
TRBD2	few	TRBV3-1	TRBJ2-4	TGTGCCAGCAGCCACACTAGCGCAGACTCTTTAGCCAAAAACATTCAGTACTTC	CASSHTSADSLAKNIQYF
TRBD1	-	TRBV7-2	TRBJ1-2	TGTGCCAGCAGCTTAGGGACAGGGGGACTATATGGCTACACCTTC	CASSLGTGGLYGYTF
-	many	TRBV30	TRBJ2-7	TGTGCCTGGAGTAAGATTTACTACGAGCAGTACTTC	CAWSKIYYEQYF
TRBD1	-	TRBV4-2	TRBJ2-1	TGTGCCAGCAGCCCCCTAGGGTCCGGGACAGAAGCCTACAATGAGCAGTTCTTC	CASSPLGSGTEAYNEQFF
TRBD1	-	TRBV4-3	TRBJ2-7	TGCGCCAGCAGCCAAGATAGGGACAGCTTTTACGAGCAGTACTTC	CASSQDRDSFYEQYF
-	many	TRBV20-1	TRBJ2-3	TGCAGTGCTAGGGACGACAATCACCGGGGAGATACGCAGTATTTT	CSARDDNHRGDTQYF
-	many	TRBV29-1	TRBJ1-5	TGCAGCGCCGCCTGGGATAGCAATCAGCCCCAGCATTTT	CSAAWDSNQPQHF
-	-	TRBV7-2	TRBJ2-7	TGTGCCAGCAGGGCCGGGACTTCGGCCCACGAGCAGTACTTC	CASRAGTSAHEQYF
-	many	TRBV5-1	TRBJ1-4	TGCGCCAGCAGCTTGCCGGGGGCGGACGAAAAACTGTTTTTT	CASSLPGADEKLFF
TRBD1	many	TRBV20-1	TRBJ1-5	TGCAGTGCTAAAGGGCGGGACAGTCGGTTACCCCAGCATTTT	CSAKGRDSRLPQHF
-	-	TRBV9	TRBJ2-1	TGTGCCAGCGGCCCGGGGGGCTCGAACAATGAGCAGTTCTTC	CASGPGGSNNEQFF
-	-	TRBV6-2/TRBV6-3	TRBJ2-1	TGTGCCAGCAGAGAGACAGGTTTCTCCTACAATGAGCAGTTCTTC	CASRETGFSYNEQFF
TRBD2	-	TRBV29-1	TRBJ2-7	TGCAGCGGTGGGGGGGACTACGAGCAGTACTTC	CSGGGDYEQYF
-	many	TRBV20-1	TRBJ2-2	TGCAGTGCTAGAGGCGAGACTTATAACACCGGGGAGCTGTTTTTT	CSARGETYNTGELFF
-	-	TRBV10-3	TRBJ2-3	TGTGCCATCAGGGAGACAGGCAACACAGATACGCAGTATTTT	CAIRETGNTDTQYF
-	-	TRBV12-3/TRBV12-4	TRBJ2-7	TGTGCCAGCAGTTTCGGTGGGGGGCCCAGGGAGCAGTACTTC	CASSFGGGPREQYF
-	-	TRBV20-1	TRBJ1-1	TGCAGTGCCAGACAGCCGGGGACTGAAGCTTTCTTT	CSARQPGTEAFF
-	few	TRBV19	TRBJ2-5	TGTGCCAGTAGCGGTAACAGGGCGATGCCGACCCAGTACTTC	CASSGNRAMPTQYF
-	-	TRBV20-1	TRBJ2-2	TGCTGCTCTAGGGGGAACAGGGAGGTCTCGAACACCGGGGAGCTGTTTTTT	CCSRGNREVSNTGELFF
-	many	TRBV20-1	TRBJ2-3	TGCAGTGCAAGCATGGGGGTTAGCACAGATACGCAGTATTTT	CSASMGVSTDTQYF
TRBD1	-	TRBV28	TRBJ1-4	TGTGCCAGCAGTCTCGGACAGGGGGCGCCTAATGAAAAACTGTTTTTT	CASSLGQGAPNEKLFF
-	-	TRBV9	TRBJ2-2	TGTGCCAGCAGCCACACGGCAGGCAACGCGAACACCGGGGAGCTGTTTTTT	CASSHTAGNANTGELFF
-	few	TRBV29-1	TRBJ2-7	TGCAGCGTCAGTAAGGGATACGAGCAGTACTTC	CSVSKGYEQYF
TRBD2	few	TRBV5-5	TRBJ2-1	TGTGCCAGCAGCTTGGCGCTAGCGGGGGGTGTCAATGAGCAGTTCTTC	CASSLALAGGVNEQFF
-	many	TRBV7-9	TRBJ1-1	TGTGCCAGCAGCTTAGTTACAGGGTTGACTGAAGCTTTCTTT	CASSLVTGLTEAFF
-	many	TRBV29-1	TRBJ2-4	TGCAGCGCTTCTGGGGGCGGCAAAAACATTCAGTACTTC	CSASGGGKNIQYF